This TCR beta chain was recorded in a study of neoadjuvant anti-PD-1 for oral cavity cancer. Across the whole study: Non-progressing patients received a fourth nivolumab dose near day 43, then surgery on days 50-56.

The CDR3 loop spans 13 amino acids. Trimming left V 4 bases short and J 5 bases short, with 11 bases between. CDR1 and CDR2 from the germline V gene are SQVTM and ANQGSEA. Six replicates per PBMC sample, mostly from roughly 490 ng of genomic DNA. The table came from immunoSEQ multiplex PCR; TCRdb's copy has only in-frame clones and leaves some out. This sample carries some 66,000 clones, over 70% of them seen once, and the ten largest clones take roughly 3.4%. The chain has TRBV29-1 and TRBJ2-2; a possible D gene is TRBD1 (5 bases). The sequencing here drew on PBMCs, taken before nivolumab (anti-PD-1) treatment. This sequence originates from a person between 40 and 85 years old with oral cavity squamous cell carcinoma. CDR3 nucleotides: TGCAGCGTTGGGCCGCAGGGAACCGGGGAGCTGTTTTTT. Translated, it gives CSVGPQGTGELFF.